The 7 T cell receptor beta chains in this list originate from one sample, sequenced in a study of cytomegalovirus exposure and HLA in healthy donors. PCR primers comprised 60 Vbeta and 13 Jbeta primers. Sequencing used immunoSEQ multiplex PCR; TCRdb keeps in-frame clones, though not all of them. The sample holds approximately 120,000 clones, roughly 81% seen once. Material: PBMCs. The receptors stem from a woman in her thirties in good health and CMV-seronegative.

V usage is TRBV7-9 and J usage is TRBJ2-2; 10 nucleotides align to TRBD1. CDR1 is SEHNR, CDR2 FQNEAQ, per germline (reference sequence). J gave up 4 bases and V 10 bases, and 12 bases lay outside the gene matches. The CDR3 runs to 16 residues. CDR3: CATTSGQGLLTGELFF. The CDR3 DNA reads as TGTGCCACAACGTCGGGACAGGGGCTACTCACCGGGGAGCTGTTTTTT.

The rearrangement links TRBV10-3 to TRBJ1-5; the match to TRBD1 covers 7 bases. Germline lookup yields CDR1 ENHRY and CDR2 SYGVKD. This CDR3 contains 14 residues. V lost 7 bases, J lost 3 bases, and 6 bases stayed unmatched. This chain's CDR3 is CAITTGANNQPQHF. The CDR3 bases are TGTGCCATCACCACAGGGGCCAACAATCAGCCCCAGCATTTT.

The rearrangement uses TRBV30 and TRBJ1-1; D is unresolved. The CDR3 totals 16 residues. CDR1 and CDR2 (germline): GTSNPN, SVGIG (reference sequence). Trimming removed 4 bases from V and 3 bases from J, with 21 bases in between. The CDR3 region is CAWTSPGWELDTEAFF. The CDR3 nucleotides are TGTGCCTGGACTTCGCCGGGGTGGGAATTGGACACTGAAGCTTTCTTT.

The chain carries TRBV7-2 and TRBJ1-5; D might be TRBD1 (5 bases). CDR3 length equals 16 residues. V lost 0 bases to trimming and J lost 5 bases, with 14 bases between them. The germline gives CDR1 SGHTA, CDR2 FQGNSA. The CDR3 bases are TGTGCCAGCAGCTTAGCGCTAGTGTCGGGGGATCAGCCCCAGCATTTT. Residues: CASSLALVSGDQPQHF.

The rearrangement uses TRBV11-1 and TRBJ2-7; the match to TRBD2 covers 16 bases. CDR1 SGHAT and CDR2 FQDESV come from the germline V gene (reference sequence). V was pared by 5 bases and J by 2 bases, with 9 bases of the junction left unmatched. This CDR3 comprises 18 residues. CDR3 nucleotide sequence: TGTGCCAGCAGCCTAATCACCGGGACTAGCGGGGGGGCCTACGAGCAGTACTTC. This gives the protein CASSLITGTSGGAYEQYF. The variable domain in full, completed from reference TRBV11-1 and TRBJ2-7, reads EAEVAQSPRYKITEKSQAVAFWCDPISGHATLYWYRQILGQGPELLVQFQDESVVDDSQLPKDRFSAERLKGVDSTLKIQPAELGDSAMYLCASSLITGTSGGAYEQYFGPGTRLTVT.

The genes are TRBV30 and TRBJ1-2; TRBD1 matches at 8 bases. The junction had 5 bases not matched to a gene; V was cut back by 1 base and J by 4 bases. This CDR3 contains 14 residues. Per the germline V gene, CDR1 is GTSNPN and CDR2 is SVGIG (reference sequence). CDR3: CAWSGPDRGYGYTF. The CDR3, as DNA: TGTGCCTGGAGTGGCCCCGACAGGGGCTATGGCTACACCTTC. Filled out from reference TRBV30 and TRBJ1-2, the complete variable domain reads SQTIHQWPATLVQPVGSPLSLECTVEGTSNPNLYWYRQAAGRGLQLLFYSVGIGQISSEVPQNLSASRPQDRQFILSSKKLLLSDSGFYLCAWSGPDRGYGYTFGSGTRLTVV.

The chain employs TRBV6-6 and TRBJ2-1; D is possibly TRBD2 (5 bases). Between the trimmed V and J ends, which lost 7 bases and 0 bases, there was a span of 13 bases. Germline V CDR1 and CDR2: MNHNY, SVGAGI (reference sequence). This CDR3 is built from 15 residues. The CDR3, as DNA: TGTGCCAGCAACCTACCGGGAAGCTCCTACAATGAGCAGTTCTTC. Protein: CASNLPGSSYNEQFF.